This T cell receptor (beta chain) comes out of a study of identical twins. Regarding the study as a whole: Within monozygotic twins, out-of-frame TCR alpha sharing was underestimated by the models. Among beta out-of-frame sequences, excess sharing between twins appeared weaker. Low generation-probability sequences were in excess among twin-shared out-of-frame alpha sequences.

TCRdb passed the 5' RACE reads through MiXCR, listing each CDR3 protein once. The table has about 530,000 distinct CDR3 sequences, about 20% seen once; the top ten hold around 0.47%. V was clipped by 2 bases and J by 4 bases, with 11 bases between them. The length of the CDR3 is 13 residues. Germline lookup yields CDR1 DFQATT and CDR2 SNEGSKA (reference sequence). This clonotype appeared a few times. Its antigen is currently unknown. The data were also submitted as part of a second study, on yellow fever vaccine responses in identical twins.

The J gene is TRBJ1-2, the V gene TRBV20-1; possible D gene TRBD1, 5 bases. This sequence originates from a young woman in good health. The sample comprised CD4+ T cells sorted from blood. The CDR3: CSARPPGFYGYTF. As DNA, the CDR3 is TGCAGTGCTAGACCACCAGGGTTCTATGGCTACACCTTC.